This TCR beta chain was captured in a study of T cell changes during pregnancy in multiple sclerosis. Produced via immunoSEQ multiplex PCR; TCRdb's table is partial and in-frame only. The sample lists more than 80,000 clones, roughly nine tenths occurring once. V was clipped by 0 bases and J by 2 bases, with 11 bases between them. This CDR3 has 15 residues. Germline CDR1 and CDR2: SGHDN and FVKESK. Source: PBMCs, taken in the first trimester of pregnancy. The TCR originated in a female donor in good health, serving as a control in a pregnancy study. Some clones in this sample may be carry-over from other donors' samples. The chain joins TRBV14 to TRBJ2-7; D perhaps matches TRBD2 (5 bases). CDR3 bases: TGTGCCAGCAGCCAAGAGAGGGCACCTCCCTACGAGCAGTACTTC. Translating it yields CASSQERAPPYEQYF. The full variable domain, rest sourced from reference TRBV14 and TRBJ2-7, is EAGVTQFPSHSVIEKGQTVTLRCDPISGHDNLYWYRRVMGKEIKFLLHFVKESKQDESGMPNNRFLAERTGGTYSTLKVQPAELEDSGVYFCASSQERAPPYEQYFGPGTRLTVT.